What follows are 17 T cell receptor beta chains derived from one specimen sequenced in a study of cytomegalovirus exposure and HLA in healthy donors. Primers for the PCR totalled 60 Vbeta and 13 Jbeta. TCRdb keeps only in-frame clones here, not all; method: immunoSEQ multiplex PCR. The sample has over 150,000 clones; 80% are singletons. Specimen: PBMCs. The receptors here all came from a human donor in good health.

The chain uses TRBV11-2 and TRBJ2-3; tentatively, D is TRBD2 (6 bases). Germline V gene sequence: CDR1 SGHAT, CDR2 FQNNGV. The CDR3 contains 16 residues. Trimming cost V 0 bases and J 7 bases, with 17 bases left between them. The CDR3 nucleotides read TGTGCCAGCAGCTTAGATCAGGCTAGCGCAGGCCATACGCAGTATTTT. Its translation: CASSLDQASAGHTQYF.

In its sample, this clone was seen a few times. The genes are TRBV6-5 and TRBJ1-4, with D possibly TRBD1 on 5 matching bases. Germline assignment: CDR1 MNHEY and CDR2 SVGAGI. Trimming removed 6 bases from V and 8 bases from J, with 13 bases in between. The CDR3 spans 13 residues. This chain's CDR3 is CASRLGLSEKLFF. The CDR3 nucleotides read TGTGCCAGCAGATTGGGGCTGAGCGAAAAACTGTTTTTT.

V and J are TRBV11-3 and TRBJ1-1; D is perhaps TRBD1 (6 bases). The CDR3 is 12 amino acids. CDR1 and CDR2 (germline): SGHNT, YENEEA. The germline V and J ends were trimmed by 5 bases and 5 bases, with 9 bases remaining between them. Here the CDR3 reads CASSPQGTEAFF. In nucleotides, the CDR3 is TGTGCCAGCAGCCCACAGGGAACTGAAGCTTTCTTT.

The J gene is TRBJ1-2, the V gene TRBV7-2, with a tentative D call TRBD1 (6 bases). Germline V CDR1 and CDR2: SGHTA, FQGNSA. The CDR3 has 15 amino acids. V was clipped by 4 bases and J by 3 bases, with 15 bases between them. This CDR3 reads CASSSETGEYYGYTF. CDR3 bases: TGTGCCAGCAGCTCCGAGACAGGAGAGTACTATGGCTACACCTTC.

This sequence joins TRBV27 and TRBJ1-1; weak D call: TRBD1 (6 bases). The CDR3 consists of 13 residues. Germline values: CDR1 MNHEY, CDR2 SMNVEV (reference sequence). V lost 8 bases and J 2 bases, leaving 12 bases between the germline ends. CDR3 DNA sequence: TGTGCCAGCGGCTGGACAGCTAACACTGAAGCTTTCTTT. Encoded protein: CASGWTANTEAFF.

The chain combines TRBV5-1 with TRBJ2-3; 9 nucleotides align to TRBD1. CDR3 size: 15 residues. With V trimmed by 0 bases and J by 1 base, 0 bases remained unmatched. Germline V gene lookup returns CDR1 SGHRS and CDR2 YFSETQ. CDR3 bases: TGCGCCAGCAGCTTGGGGACAGGGGGCACAGATACGCAGTATTTT. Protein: CASSLGTGGTDTQYF. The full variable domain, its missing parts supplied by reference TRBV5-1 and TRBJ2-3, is KAGVTQTPRYLIKTRGQQVTLSCSPISGHRSVSWYQQTPGQGLQFLFEYFSETQRNKGNFPGRFSGRQFSNSRSEMNVSTLELGDSALYLCASSLGTGGTDTQYFGPGTRLTVL.

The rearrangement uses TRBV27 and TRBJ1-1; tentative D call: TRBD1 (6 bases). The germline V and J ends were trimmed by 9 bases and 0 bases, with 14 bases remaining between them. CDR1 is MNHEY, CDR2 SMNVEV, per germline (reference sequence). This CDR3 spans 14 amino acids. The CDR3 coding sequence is TGTGCCAGTCAAAGGACAGAACTGAACACTGAAGCTTTCTTT. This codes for CASQRTELNTEAFF.

CDR3 sequence: CAWKDRVDTEAFF. The CDR3 DNA sequence: TGTGCCTGGAAGGACAGGGTGGACACTGAAGCTTTCTTT. The rearrangement joins TRBV30 to TRBJ1-1, with TRBD1 matching over 8 bases. V shed 4 bases, J shed 3 bases, and the junction held 4 bases outside the gene matches. This CDR3 region has 13 residues. Germline values: CDR1 GTSNPN, CDR2 SVGIG (reference sequence).

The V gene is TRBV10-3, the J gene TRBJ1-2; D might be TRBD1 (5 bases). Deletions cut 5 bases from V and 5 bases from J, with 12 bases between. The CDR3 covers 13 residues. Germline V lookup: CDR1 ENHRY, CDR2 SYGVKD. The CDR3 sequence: CAISREGSYGYTF. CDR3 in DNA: TGTGCCATCAGTCGGGAGGGGAGTTATGGCTACACCTTC.

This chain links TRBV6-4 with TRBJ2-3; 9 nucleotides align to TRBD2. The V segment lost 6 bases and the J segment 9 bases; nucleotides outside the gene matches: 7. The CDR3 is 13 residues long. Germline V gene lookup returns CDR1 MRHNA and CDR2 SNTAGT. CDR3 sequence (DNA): TGTGCCAGCAGACCTAGCGGGACGACAACGCAGTATTTT. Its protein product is CASRPSGTTTQYF.

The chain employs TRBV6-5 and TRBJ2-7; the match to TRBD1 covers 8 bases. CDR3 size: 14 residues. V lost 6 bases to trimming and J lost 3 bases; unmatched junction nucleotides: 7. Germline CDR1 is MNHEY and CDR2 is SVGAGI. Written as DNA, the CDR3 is TGTGCCAGCAGCTCAGGGGGCACCCTCTACGAGCAGTACTTC. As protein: CASSSGGTLYEQYF.

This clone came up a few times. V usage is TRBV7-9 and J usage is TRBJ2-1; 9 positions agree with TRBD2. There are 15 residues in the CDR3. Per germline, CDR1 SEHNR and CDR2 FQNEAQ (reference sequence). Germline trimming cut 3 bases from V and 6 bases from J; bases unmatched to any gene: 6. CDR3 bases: TGTGCCAGCAGCTTGGTGGCGGGGGGGCCCAATGAGCAGTTCTTC. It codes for CASSLVAGGPNEQFF.

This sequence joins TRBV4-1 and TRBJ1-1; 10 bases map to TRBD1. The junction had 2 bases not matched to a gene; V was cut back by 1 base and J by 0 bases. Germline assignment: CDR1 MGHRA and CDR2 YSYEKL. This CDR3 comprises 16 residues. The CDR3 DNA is TGCGCCAGCAGCCAAGGACAGGGGGCTCTGAACACTGAAGCTTTCTTT. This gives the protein CASSQGQGALNTEAFF.

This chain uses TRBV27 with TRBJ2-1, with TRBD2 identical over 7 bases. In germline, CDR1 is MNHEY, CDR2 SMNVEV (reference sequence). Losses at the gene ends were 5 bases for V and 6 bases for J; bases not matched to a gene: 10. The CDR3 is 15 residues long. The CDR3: CASSRDYLLFNEQFF. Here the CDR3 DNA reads TGTGCCAGCAGTCGGGACTACCTCTTATTCAATGAGCAGTTCTTC.

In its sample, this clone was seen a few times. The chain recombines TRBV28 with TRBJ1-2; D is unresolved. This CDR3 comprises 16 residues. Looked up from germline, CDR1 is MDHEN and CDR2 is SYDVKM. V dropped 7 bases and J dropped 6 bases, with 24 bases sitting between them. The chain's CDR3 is CASKVSGRLGANGYTF. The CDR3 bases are TGTGCCAGCAAAGTATCGGGCAGGCTGGGAGCGAATGGCTACACCTTC.

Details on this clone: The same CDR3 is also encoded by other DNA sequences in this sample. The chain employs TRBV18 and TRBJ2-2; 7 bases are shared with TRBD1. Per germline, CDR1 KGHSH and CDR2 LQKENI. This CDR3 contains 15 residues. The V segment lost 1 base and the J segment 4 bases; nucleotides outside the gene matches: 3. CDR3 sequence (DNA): TGTGCCAGCTCACCACGGGACAGTGGCACCGGGGAGCTGTTTTTT. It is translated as CASSPRDSGTGELFF.

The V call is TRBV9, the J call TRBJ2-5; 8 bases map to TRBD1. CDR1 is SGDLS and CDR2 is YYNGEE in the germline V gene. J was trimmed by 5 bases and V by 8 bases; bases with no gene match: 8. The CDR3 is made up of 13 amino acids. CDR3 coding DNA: TGTGCCAGTTTTCAGGGGGCGCAGGAGACCCAGTACTTC. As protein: CASFQGAQETQYF.